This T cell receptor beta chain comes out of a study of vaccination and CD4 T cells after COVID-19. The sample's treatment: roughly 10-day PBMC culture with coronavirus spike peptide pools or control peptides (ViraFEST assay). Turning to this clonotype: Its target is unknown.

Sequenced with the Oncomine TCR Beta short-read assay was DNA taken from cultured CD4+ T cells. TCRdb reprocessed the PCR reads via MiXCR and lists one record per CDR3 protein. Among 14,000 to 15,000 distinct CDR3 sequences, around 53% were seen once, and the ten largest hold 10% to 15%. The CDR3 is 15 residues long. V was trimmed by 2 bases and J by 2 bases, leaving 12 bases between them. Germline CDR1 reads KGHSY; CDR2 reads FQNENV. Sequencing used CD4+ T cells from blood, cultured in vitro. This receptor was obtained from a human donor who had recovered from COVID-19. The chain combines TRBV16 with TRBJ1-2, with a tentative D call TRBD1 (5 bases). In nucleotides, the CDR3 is TGTGCCAGCAGCCAAGACAGACATCCAAACTATGGCTACACCTTC. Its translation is CASSQDRHPNYGYTF.